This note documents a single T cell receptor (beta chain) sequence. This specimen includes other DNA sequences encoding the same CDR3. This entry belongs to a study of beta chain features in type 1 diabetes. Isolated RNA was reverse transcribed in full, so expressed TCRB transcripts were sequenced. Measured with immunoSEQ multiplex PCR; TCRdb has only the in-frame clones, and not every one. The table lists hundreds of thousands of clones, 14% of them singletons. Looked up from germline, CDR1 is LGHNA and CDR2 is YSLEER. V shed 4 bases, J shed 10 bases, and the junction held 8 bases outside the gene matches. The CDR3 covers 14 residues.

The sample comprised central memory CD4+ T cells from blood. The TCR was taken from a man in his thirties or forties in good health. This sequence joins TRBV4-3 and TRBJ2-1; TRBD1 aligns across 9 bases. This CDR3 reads CASSRGQGGFEQFF. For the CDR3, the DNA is TGCGCCAGCAGCCGGGGACAGGGAGGTTTCGAGCAGTTCTTC.